The rows below give T cell receptor beta chains drawn from one sample of a study of T cells in Graves' hyperthyroidism and ophthalmopathy. From the multiplex PCR reads, TCRdb called clonotypes with MiXCR, one entry per CDR3 protein. The sample lists 560,000 or so distinct CDR3 sequences, just over 45% occurring once. The sample was peripheral blood or thyroid tissue (not recorded which). The receptors shown here come from a woman younger than 30 with Graves' hyperthyroidism. CDR3s include the opening cysteine and the closing phenylalanine or tryptophan. A D gene is named only where the DNA matches it firmly. Clone size appears in some rows only: once, few, many, or a class for an expanded clone.

TRBJ1-2 | - | TRBV12-5 | - | TGTGCTAGTGGTGGTCTTATAGGTGGCTACACCTTC | CASGGLIGGYTF
TRBJ2-7 | few | TRBV19 | - | TGTGCCAGTAGTATCGGACATTACTACGAGCAGTACTTC | CASSIGHYYEQYF
TRBJ2-5 | once | TRBV29-1 | - | TGCAGCACTGGTTGGGGGCGGGAGGAGACCCAGTACTTC | CSTGWGREETQYF
TRBJ1-2 | - | TRBV7-3 | - | TGTGCCAGCGGACCTCCTACGGGGAGCTACACCTTC | CASGPPTGSYTF
TRBJ1-1 | - | TRBV24-1 | - | TGTGCCACCAGTGAGCATCAAATATCAAAGAACACTGAAGCTTTCTTT | CATSEHQISKNTEAFF
TRBJ2-7 | once | TRBV7-2 | TRBD2 | TGTGCCAGCAGTTACCCAGCGGGAGGGTCCTACGAGCAGTACTTC | CASSYPAGGSYEQYF
TRBJ2-7 | - | TRBV2 | - | TGTGCCAGCAGTTACCGGCTGAGCTACGAGCAGTACTTC | CASSYRLSYEQYF
TRBJ1-5 | few | TRBV24-1 | TRBD1 | TGTGCCACCAGTGATGCAGACAGGGATAGCAATCAGCCCCAGCATTTT | CATSDADRDSNQPQHF
TRBJ2-7 | few | TRBV7-3 | - | TGTGCCAGCAGCTTAAGAGCGGGCAGAGCAGATCGGTCCTACGAGCAGTACTTC | CASSLRAGRADRSYEQYF
TRBJ1-5 | - | TRBV7-8 | - | TGTGCCAGCAGCTTAGGGGTTGGGTTCGTCAATCAGCCCCAGCATTTT | CASSLGVGFVNQPQHF
TRBJ2-2 | - | TRBV2 | TRBD2 | TGTGCCAGCAGTTTCCCGGGACTAGCGTGGAGCGGGGAGCTGTTTTTT | CASSFPGLAWSGELFF
TRBJ1-5 | - | TRBV6-6 | TRBD1 | TGTGCCAGCTTAAAGGCAGGGGGCGATCAGCCCCAGCATTTT | CASLKAGGDQPQHF
TRBJ1-2 | - | TRBV29-1 | TRBD1 | TGCGCCAGCAGCCAGGAGACAGGGGGAAGTGGCTACACCTTC | CASSQETGGSGYTF
TRBJ1-1 | - | TRBV7-3 | - | TGTGCCAGCAGCTTGGATCCAGGGGACACTGAAGCTTTCTTT | CASSLDPGDTEAFF
TRBJ1-1 | few | TRBV29-1 | - | TGCAGCGTTGAAGAGAGAGGGATCCGGGCTTTCTTT | CSVEERGIRAFF
TRBJ2-7 | - | TRBV7-2 | TRBD1 | TGTGCCAGCAGACTGGGGACAGGGTTCTCGGCCGATTACGAGCAGTACTTC | CASRLGTGFSADYEQYF
TRBJ1-1 | few | TRBV7-8 | - | TGTGCCAGCAGCTTAGGAAGGGGGACACCCGAAGCTTTCTTT | CASSLGRGTPEAFF
TRBJ2-7 | - | TRBV20-1 | - | TGCAGTGCTACGTCAGGGAGTGGGTCCTACGAGCAGTACTTC | CSATSGSGSYEQYF
TRBJ1-5 | - | TRBV29-1 | TRBD1 | TGCAGCGTTATGACAGGGGGTAATCAGCCCCAGCATTTT | CSVMTGGNQPQHF
TRBJ1-2 | - | TRBV28 | - | TGTGCCAGCACCACCCGGTTAGACTATGGCTACACCTTC | CASTTRLDYGYTF
TRBJ2-5 | - | TRBV20-1 | - | TGCAGTGCTAGAGATCGGGGAACGGAGACCCAGTACTTC | CSARDRGTETQYF
TRBJ1-2 | - | TRBV2 | - | TGTGCCAGCAGTACCCGACAGCATTCTAACTATGGCTACACCTTC | CASSTRQHSNYGYTF
TRBJ2-7 | - | TRBV20-1 | TRBD1 | TGCAGTGCTAGAGATTCGGGACAGGGTAGGAACGAGCAGTACTTC | CSARDSGQGRNEQYF
TRBJ1-2 | few | TRBV7-9 | TRBD1 | TGTGCCAGCAGCTTAGAACGAGGGGGCGGCTACACCTTC | CASSLERGGGYTF
TRBJ1-1 | - | TRBV27 | - | TGTGCCAGCAGTTTTCGAGAACAGGGTACTGAAGCTTTCTTT | CASSFREQGTEAFF
TRBJ2-5 | once | TRBV7-3 | TRBD2 | TGTGCCAGCAGTTTCAGCCCCCCAACTAGCGGCCGGACCCAGTACTTC | CASSFSPPTSGRTQYF
TRBJ1-5 | - | TRBV20-1 | - | TGCAGTGTAGGGTATGGCAATCAGCCCCAGCATTTT | CSVGYGNQPQHF
TRBJ2-7 | - | TRBV7-9 | - | TGTGCCAGCAGCCCCCACAGGGACAAGCAGTACTTC | CASSPHRDKQYF
TRBJ2-5 | - | TRBV20-1 | TRBD1 | TGCAGTGCTAGAGATCAGGGCGGGACAGGGCAAGAGACCCAGTACTTC | CSARDQGGTGQETQYF
TRBJ1-3 | many | TRBV15 | TRBD1 | TGTGCCACCAGCAGAGACAGGGGGACTGGAAACACCATATATTTT | CATSRDRGTGNTIYF
TRBJ2-2 | - | TRBV2 | TRBD1 | TGTGCCAGCTCCAGTCGGACAGGGAACACCGGGGAGCTGTTTTTT | CASSSRTGNTGELFF
TRBJ1-1 | few | TRBV19 | - | TGTGCCAGTAGTACTCTAAGGGTACTGGGCACTGAAGCTTTCTTT | CASSTLRVLGTEAFF
TRBJ1-4 | few | TRBV7-8 | - | TGTGCCAGCAGCTTATTAGTGGAAAAACTGTTTTTT | CASSLLVEKLFF
TRBJ2-7 | - | TRBV11-2 | TRBD2 | TGTGCCAGCAGAGGGGCTCGGGGACTAGCCTACGAGCAGTACTTC | CASRGARGLAYEQYF
TRBJ2-5 | once | TRBV10-3 | - | TGTGCCAGCAGAGATGAGGTGGGCCAAGAGACCCAGTACTTC | CASRDEVGQETQYF
TRBJ1-6 | few | TRBV6-5 | - | TGTGCCAGCAGTTTGCGAGGGGAATCGCTTAATTCACCCCTCCACTTT | CASSLRGESLNSPLHF
TRBJ1-4 | - | TRBV7-9 | TRBD1 | TGTGCCACCAGTGATCCCCGACAGGGGTTTGCCCCTTGGGAAAAACTGTTTTTT | CATSDPRQGFAPWEKLFF
TRBJ1-6 | - | TRBV19 | - | TGTGCCAGTAGCCGTGGACAGCCTTCTAATTCACCCCTCCACTTT | CASSRGQPSNSPLHF
TRBJ2-5 | once | TRBV7-6 | - | TGCGCCAGCAGCCGGGCGGGACAGAGGCAAGAGACCCAGTACTTC | CASSRAGQRQETQYF
TRBJ2-7 | - | TRBV20-1 | TRBD1 | TGCAGTGCTGCCATGACAGGGCCCTCCCACGAGCAGTACTTC | CSAAMTGPSHEQYF
TRBJ2-7 | few | TRBV12-3/TRBV12-4 | TRBD2 | TGTGCCAGCAGTCCGGGACTACTATTGGACGAGCAGTACTTC | CASSPGLLLDEQYF
TRBJ1-2 | many | TRBV12-3/TRBV12-4 | - | TGTGCCAGCAGTATCGACCGAGCTAACTATGGCTACACCTTC | CASSIDRANYGYTF
TRBJ2-7 | few | TRBV5-5 | TRBD1 | TGTGCCAGCCGTTTCCGGGACAGGGACTCCTACGAGCAGTACTTC | CASRFRDRDSYEQYF
TRBJ2-5 | - | TRBV7-9 | TRBD2 | TGCGCCAGCAGCCAGACGGTTGGGGGGGAGATGGAGAGAGAGACCCAGTACTTC | CASSQTVGGEMERETQYF
TRBJ2-5 | few | TRBV9 | TRBD2 | TGTGCCAGCAGCGGGGGGGGACTAGCGGGCCGTCAAGAGACCCAGTACTTC | CASSGGGLAGRQETQYF
TRBJ2-7 | - | TRBV29-1 | TRBD2 | TGCAGCGTTGAGGGAGGGCTGGCCGAGCAGTACTTC | CSVEGGLAEQYF